This TCR beta chain was recovered during a study of blood T cell repertoires in COVID-19. Clones were read by immunoSEQ multiplex PCR, and TCRdb kept only the in-frame ones, dropping some. The top ten hold roughly 12% of the sample, which has about 440,000 clones, approximately 89% seen once. Unmatched junction bases numbered 9, after V lost 1 base and J lost 7 bases. The CDR3 sequence is 15 residues long. Looked up from germline, CDR1 is SGHRS and CDR2 is YFSETQ. The sequencing input was peripheral blood. The chain links TRBV5-1 to TRBJ1-2; 8 bases align to TRBD1. The clonotype was recovered from a woman between 50 and 59 years old with COVID-19, enrolled during active disease. DNA of the CDR3: TGCGCCAGCAGCTTGTTTACAGGGGGGGAGTTTGGCTACACCTTC. This codes for CASSLFTGGEFGYTF.